This T cell receptor beta chain comes out of a study of circulating CD8 cells and anti-PD-1 response in melanoma. General study findings and limits: Expanded sorted subsets were checked for tumor reactivity using peptides.

TCR libraries were prepared from roughly 14 ng of total RNA with the QIAseq Immune Repertoire TCR panel. One entry per CDR3 protein, called by TCRdb with MiXCR from the reads. The table lists roughly 600 distinct CDR3 sequences, approximately 9.6% of them singletons, with 39% in the top ten. Sorting of live CD3+CD8+TCRalphabeta+ cells by PD-1 and/or TIGIT gave four subsets. CDR3 length: 16 residues. Trimming took off 4 bases at V and 3 bases at J, with 17 bases between the two ends. The germline CDR1 and CDR2 sequences are SGHNT and YYREEE (reference sequence). On this clonotype itself: The antigen remains undetermined.

V is TRBV5-4 and J is TRBJ2-1; either TRBD1 or TRBD2 may fit D (6 bases each). The TCR was taken from a human donor with melanoma. The sequencing used CD8+ T cells from PBMCs, collected at baseline or after one month of anti-PD-1 therapy (not recorded which). The CDR3 sequence is CASSRPEGGIYNEQFF. Here the CDR3 DNA reads TGTGCCAGCAGCCGCCCGGAAGGGGGGATCTACAATGAGCAGTTCTTC. The full variable domain, rest sourced from reference TRBV5-4 and TRBJ2-1, is ETGVTQSPTHLIKTRGQQVTLRCSSQSGHNTVSWYQQALGQGPQFIFQYYREEENGRGNFPPRFSGLQFPNYSSELNVNALELDDSALYLCASSRPEGGIYNEQFFGPGTRLTVL.